Detailed here is one TCR beta chain. The data originate from a study of blood T cell repertoires in COVID-19. The CDR3 runs to 13 residues. Trimming pared 2 bases from V and 0 bases from J, leaving 5 bases between. The germline V gene has CDR1 SGHTS and CDR2 YDEGEE. In the original workflow: Counts of nucleated cells, estimated from reference gene primer amplification, were obtained. Measured with immunoSEQ multiplex PCR; TCRdb has only the in-frame clones, and not every one. That table supplies the V and J calls and clone size; D and trimming were determined from the DNA. The sample yields roughly 59,000 clones, about 85% seen once.

The source is a woman aged 80 or older with acute or convalescent COVID-19. This sequence joins TRBV5-8 and TRBJ1-1, with unresolved D. Sequenced sample: peripheral blood. The CDR3 is CASSLTMNTEAFF. CDR3 in DNA: TGTGCCAGCAGCTTAACAATGAACACTGAAGCTTTCTTT.